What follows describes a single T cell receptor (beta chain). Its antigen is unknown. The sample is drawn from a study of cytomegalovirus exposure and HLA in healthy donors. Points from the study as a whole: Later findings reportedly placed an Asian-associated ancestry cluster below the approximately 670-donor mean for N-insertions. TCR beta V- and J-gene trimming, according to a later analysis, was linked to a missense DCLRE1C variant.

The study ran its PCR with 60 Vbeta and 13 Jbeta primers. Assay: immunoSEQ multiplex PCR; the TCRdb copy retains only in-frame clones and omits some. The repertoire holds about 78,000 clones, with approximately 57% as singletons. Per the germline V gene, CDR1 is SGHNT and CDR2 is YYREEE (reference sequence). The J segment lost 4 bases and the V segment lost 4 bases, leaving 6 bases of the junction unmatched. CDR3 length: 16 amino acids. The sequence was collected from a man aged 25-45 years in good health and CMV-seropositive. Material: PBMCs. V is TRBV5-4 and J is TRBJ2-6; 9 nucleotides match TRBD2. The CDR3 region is CASSPGTSIGANVLTF. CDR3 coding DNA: TGTGCCAGCAGCCCCGGGACTAGCATCGGGGCCAACGTCCTGACTTTC.